Below are 3 T cell receptor beta chains sequenced from a single sample in a study of beta chain features in type 1 diabetes. Study-wide findings and caveats: Moderately but significantly shorter TCRB CDR3s were found in Type 1 diabetes patients in all four CD4+ subsets.

Their cognate antigens are unknown. All of the isolated RNA was reverse transcribed, so expressed TCRB transcripts were sequenced. Sequenced by immunoSEQ multiplex PCR; TCRdb stores in-frame clones only, minus some. The data contain about 400,000 clones, roughly 12% of them seen just once; the ten biggest clones take up about 0.01%. The source material was naive CD4+ T cells from blood. The receptors originated from a woman in her late teens or twenties with type 1 diabetes.

The V gene is TRBV28, the J gene TRBJ2-7, with 9 bases lining up with TRBD1. The length of the CDR3 is 13 residues. V shed 7 bases, J shed 4 bases, and the junction held 5 bases outside the gene matches. Germline CDR1 MDHEN, CDR2 SYDVKM. This chain's CDR3 is CASKGQGVYEQYF. The CDR3 coding sequence is TGTGCCAGCAAGGGACAGGGCGTATACGAGCAGTACTTC. The full variable domain, its missing parts supplied by reference TRBV28 and TRBJ2-7, is DVKVTQSSRYLVKRTGEKVFLECVQDMDHENMFWYRQDPGLGLRLIYFSYDVKMKEKGDIPEGYSVSREKKERFSLILESASTNQTSMYLCASKGQGVYEQYFGPGTRLTVT.

The rearrangement uses TRBV5-6 and TRBJ2-1, with D unresolved. The V end lost 0 bases, the J end lost 0 bases, and 10 bases lay between the germline ends. Germline-derived CDR1 and CDR2 are SGHDT and YYEEEE. The CDR3 loop spans 16 amino acids. The CDR3 region has the DNA TGTGCCAGCAGCTTGGCCCCGCCGAGCTCCTACAATGAGCAGTTCTTC. Protein product: CASSLAPPSSYNEQFF.

In its sample, this clone was seen a few times. The rearrangement links TRBV4-3 to TRBJ2-1; 10 nucleotides match TRBD2. V dropped 1 base and J dropped 8; count of bases not matched to a gene: 2. The CDR3 length is 14 residues. Per the germline V gene, CDR1 is LGHNA and CDR2 is YSLEER. The CDR3 DNA is TGCGCCAGCAGCCAAGGTCTAGCGGGAGATGAGCAGTTCTTC. It specifies CASSQGLAGDEQFF.